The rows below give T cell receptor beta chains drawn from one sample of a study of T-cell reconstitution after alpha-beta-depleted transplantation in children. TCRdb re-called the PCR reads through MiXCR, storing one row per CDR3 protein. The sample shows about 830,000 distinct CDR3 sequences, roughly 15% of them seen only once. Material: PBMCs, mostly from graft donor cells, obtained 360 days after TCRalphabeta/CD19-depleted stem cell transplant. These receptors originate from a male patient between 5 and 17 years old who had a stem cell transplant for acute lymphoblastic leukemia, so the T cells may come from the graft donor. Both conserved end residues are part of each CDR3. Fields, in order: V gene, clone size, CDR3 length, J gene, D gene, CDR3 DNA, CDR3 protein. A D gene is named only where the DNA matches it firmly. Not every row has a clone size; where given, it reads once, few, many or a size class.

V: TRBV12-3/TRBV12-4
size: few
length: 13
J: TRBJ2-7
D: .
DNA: TGTGCCAGCACTGCAGGGACTTCCTACGAGCAGTACTTC
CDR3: CASTAGTSYEQYF

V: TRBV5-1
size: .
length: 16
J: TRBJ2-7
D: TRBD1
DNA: TGCGCCAGCAGCGGTCGGGCCGGGACAGGCTCCTACGAGCAGTACTTC
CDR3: CASSGRAGTGSYEQYF

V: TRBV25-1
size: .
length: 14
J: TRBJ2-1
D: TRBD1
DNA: TGTGCCAGCAGTGGGAGACAGGGGAACAATGAGCAGTTCTTC
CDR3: CASSGRQGNNEQFF

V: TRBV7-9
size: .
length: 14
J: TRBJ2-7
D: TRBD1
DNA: TGTGCCAGCAGTCTGACAGGGGGAACGAACGAGCAGTACTTC
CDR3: CASSLTGGTNEQYF

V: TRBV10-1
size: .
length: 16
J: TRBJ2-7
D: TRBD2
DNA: TGCGCCAGCAGTGAAGGGGGACTAGCGGACCCCTACGAGCAGTACTTC
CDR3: CASSEGGLADPYEQYF

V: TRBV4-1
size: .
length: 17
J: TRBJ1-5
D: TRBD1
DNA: TGCGCCAGCAGACGGGACAGCATAGTGTTTAGCAATCAGCCCCAGCATTTT
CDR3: CASRRDSIVFSNQPQHF

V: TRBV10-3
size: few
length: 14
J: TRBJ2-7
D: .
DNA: TGTGCCATCAGTGTCCAGGGAGGTGCCTACGAGCAGTACTTC
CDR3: CAISVQGGAYEQYF

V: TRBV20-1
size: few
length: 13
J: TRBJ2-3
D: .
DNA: TGCAGTGCTCGGGACTCCCCCGCGGATACGCAGTATTTT
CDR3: CSARDSPADTQYF

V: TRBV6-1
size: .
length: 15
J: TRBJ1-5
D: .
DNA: TGTGCCAGCAGGGCGCCCCGGGACCCAGGTCGGCCCCAGCATTTT
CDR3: CASRAPRDPGRPQHF

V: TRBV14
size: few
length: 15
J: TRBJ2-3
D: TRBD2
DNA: TGTGCCAGCAGTCGCTGGCGGGAGCTCACAGATACGCAGTATTTT
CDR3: CASSRWRELTDTQYF

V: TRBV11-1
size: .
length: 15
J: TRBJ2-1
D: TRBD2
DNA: TGTGCCAGCAGCTCCCTTAGCGGGAGGTTGGGTGAGCAGTTCTTC
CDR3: CASSSLSGRLGEQFF

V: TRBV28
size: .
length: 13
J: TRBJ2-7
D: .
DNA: TGTGCCAGCAAGCTACAGGGTGGTTACGAGCAGTACTTC
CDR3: CASKLQGGYEQYF

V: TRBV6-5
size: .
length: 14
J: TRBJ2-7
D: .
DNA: TGTGCCAGCAGTTACTCTCCAGCTTCCTACGAGCAGTACTTC
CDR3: CASSYSPASYEQYF

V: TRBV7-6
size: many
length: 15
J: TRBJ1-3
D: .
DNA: TGTGCCAGCAGCTTAAGGGCCCAGGGAGGAAACACCATATATTTT
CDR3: CASSLRAQGGNTIYF

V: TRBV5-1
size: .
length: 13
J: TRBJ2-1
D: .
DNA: TGCGCCAGCAGCTTAGCAGGGTCCATTGAGCAGTTCTTC
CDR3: CASSLAGSIEQFF

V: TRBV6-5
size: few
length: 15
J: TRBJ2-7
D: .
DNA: TGTGCCAGCAGTTTTTTATGGGACGGCGAATCCGAGCAGTACTTC
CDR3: CASSFLWDGESEQYF

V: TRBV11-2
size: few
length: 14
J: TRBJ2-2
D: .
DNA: TGTGCCAGCATCCGGGAACCATCCACCGGGGAGCTGTTTTTT
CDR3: CASIREPSTGELFF

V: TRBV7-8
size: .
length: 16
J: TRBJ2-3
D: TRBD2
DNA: TGTGCCAGCAGCTTAGCCCCGGGAGGAGGCACAGATACGCAGTATTTT
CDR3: CASSLAPGGGTDTQYF

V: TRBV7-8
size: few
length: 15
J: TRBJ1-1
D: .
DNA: TGTGCCAGCAGCTCTCAACAGGTTGGGAACACTGAAGCTTTCTTT
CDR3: CASSSQQVGNTEAFF

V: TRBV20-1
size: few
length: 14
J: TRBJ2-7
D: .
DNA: TGCAGTGCTAGCATGGGCTGGGGGTCCTACGAGCAGTACTTC
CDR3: CSASMGWGSYEQYF

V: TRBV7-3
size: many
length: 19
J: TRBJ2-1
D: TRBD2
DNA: TGTGCCAGCAGCTACTATCCCGGGACTAGCGGGAGGATAAGGAATGAGCAGTTCTTC
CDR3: CASSYYPGTSGRIRNEQFF

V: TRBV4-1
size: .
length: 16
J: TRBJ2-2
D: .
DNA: TGCGCCAGCAGCCTCCAAAGCCGACTAATTTGGGAGGAGCTGTTTTTT
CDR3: CASSLQSRLIWEELFF

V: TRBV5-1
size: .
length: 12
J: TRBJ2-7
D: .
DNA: TGCGCCAGCAGAGTCGGGAATAACGAGCAGTACTTC
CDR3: CASRVGNNEQYF

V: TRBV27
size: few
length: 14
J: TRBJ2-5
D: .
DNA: TGTGCCAGCAGGGGCCTGGGGGTTCAAGAGACCCAGTACTTC
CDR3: CASRGLGVQETQYF

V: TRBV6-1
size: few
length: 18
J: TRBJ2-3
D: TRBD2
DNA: TGTGCCAGCAGTCCGGGACTAGCGGGAGGGTTGAGGAGCGATACGCAGTATTTT
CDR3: CASSPGLAGGLRSDTQYF

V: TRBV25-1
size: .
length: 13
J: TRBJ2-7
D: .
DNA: TGTGCCAGCAGTGACAGTCGCTCCTACGAGCAGTACTTC
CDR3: CASSDSRSYEQYF

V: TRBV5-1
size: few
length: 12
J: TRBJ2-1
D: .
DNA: TGCGCCAGCAGCTTGGTGCTAAGTGAGCAGTTCTTC
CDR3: CASSLVLSEQFF

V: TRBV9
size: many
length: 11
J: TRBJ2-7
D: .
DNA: TGTGCCAGCAGCGTAGAAGGGGAGCAGTACTTC
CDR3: CASSVEGEQYF

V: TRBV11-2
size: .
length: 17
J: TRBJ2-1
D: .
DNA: TGTGCCAGCAGCCCTATAGGTCGGGCCATGCTAAACAATGAGCAGTTCTTC
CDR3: CASSPIGRAMLNNEQFF

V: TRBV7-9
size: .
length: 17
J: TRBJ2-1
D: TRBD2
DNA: TGTGCCAGCAGCTCGGGACTAGCGGCGCAGGGTCAGGATGAGCAGTTCTTC
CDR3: CASSSGLAAQGQDEQFF

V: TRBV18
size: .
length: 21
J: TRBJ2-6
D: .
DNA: TGTGCCAGCGGCCCGTTCCCAGGGACAACAATTAGGAACCCTGGGGCCAACGTCCTGATTTTC
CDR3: CASGPFPGTTIRNPGANVLIF

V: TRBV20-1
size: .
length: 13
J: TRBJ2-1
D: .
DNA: TGCAGTGCTACCCGACTAGGATCGGATGAGCAGTTCTTC
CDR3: CSATRLGSDEQFF

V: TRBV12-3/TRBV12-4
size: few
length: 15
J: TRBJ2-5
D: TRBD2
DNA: TGTGCCAGCAGGGATGGACTAGATGGGCAAGAGACCCAGTACTTC
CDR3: CASRDGLDGQETQYF

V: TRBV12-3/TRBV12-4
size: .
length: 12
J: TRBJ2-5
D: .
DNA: TGTGCCAGCAGTAAACAGGGTCCTACCCAGTACTTC
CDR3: CASSKQGPTQYF

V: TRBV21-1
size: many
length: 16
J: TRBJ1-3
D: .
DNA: TGTGCCAGCAGCAAAGAGGGACAGGGTAGTGGAAACACCATATATTTT
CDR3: CASSKEGQGSGNTIYF

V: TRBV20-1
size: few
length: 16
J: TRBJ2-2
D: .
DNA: TGCAGTGCTAGAGATACAGTGGGGCTTCACACCGGGGAGCTGTTTTTT
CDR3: CSARDTVGLHTGELFF

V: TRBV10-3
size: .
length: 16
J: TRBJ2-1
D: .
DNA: TGTGCCATCAGTGAGGGGGCGGTAGGGTCCTACAATGAGCAGTTCTTC
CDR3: CAISEGAVGSYNEQFF

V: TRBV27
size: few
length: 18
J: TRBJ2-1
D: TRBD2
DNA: TGTGCCAGCAGTTTATCGTCTAGCGGGGCTGTTCTGGGCAATGAGCAGTTCTTC
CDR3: CASSLSSSGAVLGNEQFF

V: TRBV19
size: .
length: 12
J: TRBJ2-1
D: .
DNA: TGTGCCAGTAGTGACGCCTACAATGAGCAGTTCTTC
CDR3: CASSDAYNEQFF

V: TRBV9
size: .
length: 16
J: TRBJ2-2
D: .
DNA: TGTGCCAGCGGCTCCCCCGGGGGCATGGACACCGGGGAGCTGTTTTTT
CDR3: CASGSPGGMDTGELFF

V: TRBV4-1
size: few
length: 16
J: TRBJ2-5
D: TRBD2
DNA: TGCGCCAGCAGCCAAGTAGCGGGAGGGCCCCGGGAGACCCAGTACTTC
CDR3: CASSQVAGGPRETQYF

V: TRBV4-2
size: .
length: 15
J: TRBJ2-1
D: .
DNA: TGTGCCAGCAGCCATGAGGAGGGGGGATTCAATGAGCAGTTCTTC
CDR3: CASSHEEGGFNEQFF

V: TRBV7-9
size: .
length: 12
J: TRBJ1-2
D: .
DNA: TGTGCCAGCAGTAATCCAGGCTTCGGCTACACCTTC
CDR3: CASSNPGFGYTF

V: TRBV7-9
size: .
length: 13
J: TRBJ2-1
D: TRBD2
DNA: TGTGCCAGCAGCACAGGGACTAGCGGGAGGGAGTTCTTC
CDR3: CASSTGTSGREFF

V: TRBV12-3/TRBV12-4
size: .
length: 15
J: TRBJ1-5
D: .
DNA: TGTGCCAGCAGTTTCGAGGGCCCCAGCAATCAGCCCCAGCATTTT
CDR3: CASSFEGPSNQPQHF

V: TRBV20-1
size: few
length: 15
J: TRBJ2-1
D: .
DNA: TGCAGTGCTAAGGAGGTGACGGGGCCCTACAATGAGCAGTTCTTC
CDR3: CSAKEVTGPYNEQFF

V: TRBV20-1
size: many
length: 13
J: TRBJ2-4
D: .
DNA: TGCAGTGACCGGATCTTAGCCAAAAACATTCAGTACTTC
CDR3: CSDRILAKNIQYF

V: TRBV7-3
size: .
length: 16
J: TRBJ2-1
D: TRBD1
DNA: TGTGCCAGCAGCTTCCGGACAGGGGGGCCCTACAATGAGCAGTTCTTC
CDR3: CASSFRTGGPYNEQFF

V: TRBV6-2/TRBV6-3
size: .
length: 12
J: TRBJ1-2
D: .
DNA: TGTGCCAGCAGTTATACGCGGTATGGCTACACCTTC
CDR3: CASSYTRYGYTF

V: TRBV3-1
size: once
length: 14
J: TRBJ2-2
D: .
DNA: TGTGCCAGCAGCCGACAGCACGGCACCGGGGAGCTGTTTTTT
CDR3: CASSRQHGTGELFF

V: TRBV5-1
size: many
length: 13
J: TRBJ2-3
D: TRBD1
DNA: TGCGCCAGCAGCTCCACGACAGGGTTGAAGAGGTATTTT
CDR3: CASSSTTGLKRYF

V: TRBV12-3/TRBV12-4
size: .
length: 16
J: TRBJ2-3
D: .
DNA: TGTGCCAGCAGTGTCGCCGGGACAATGTACACAGATACGCAGTATTTT
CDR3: CASSVAGTMYTDTQYF